This T cell receptor beta chain was sequenced for a study of shared clonotypes between healthy human individuals. Study results and limitations: The study found 4.5% to 5% of naive CD4 clonotypes shared across several donors.

Comments on this clone: Its antigen is unknown. This CDR3 is also generated by other DNA sequences in the sample.

Trimming took off 5 bases at V and 2 bases at J, with 5 bases between the two ends. From germline, CDR1 is LNHDA and CDR2 SQIVND (reference sequence). The CDR3 length is 12 residues. Execution of the assay was at deep level. The table came from immunoSEQ multiplex PCR; TCRdb's copy has only in-frame clones and leaves some out. The sample has some 1,400,000 clones, around 95% seen once; the top ten hold about 1.2%. Recent vaccinations or acute infections were absent in the healthy HIV-negative adult donors. Those who donated, Caucasian adults without exception, all lived in Nashville, Tennessee. Sequencing was carried out using naive CD4+ T cells sorted from blood. Subset specified: CD45RA+ positively selected. The receptor was isolated from a man aged 25-45 years in good health. The V and J genes are TRBV19 and TRBJ2-3; D not resolved. The CDR3 nucleotides read TGTGCCAGTAGTCCCCCCACAGATACGCAGTATTTT. It specifies CASSPPTDTQYF.